The subject of this entry is one T cell receptor (beta chain). The sample comes from a study of blood T cell repertoires in COVID-19. V gave up 3 bases and J gave up 8 bases, with 12 bases separating them. Germline V gene data show CDR1 as LGHNA and CDR2 as YNFKEQ. This CDR3 has 13 residues. Original handling: Amplification from reference gene primers served as the basis for estimated nucleated cell counts. Assay used: immunoSEQ multiplex PCR; TCRdb lists only in-frame clones, some missing. The V and J calls and clone size come from that table; D and trimming were worked out from the DNA. The repertoire has 93,000 or so clones, about nine tenths of them found once; the top ten carry roughly 18%.

This chain uses TRBV4-2 with TRBJ2-3; D unresolved. The TCR comes from a woman older than 75 in a cohort sampled during active COVID-19. The sequenced material came from peripheral blood. As DNA, the CDR3 is TGTGCCAGCAGCCAGATAGGAGTAGCTACGCAGTATTTT. Translating gives CASSQIGVATQYF.